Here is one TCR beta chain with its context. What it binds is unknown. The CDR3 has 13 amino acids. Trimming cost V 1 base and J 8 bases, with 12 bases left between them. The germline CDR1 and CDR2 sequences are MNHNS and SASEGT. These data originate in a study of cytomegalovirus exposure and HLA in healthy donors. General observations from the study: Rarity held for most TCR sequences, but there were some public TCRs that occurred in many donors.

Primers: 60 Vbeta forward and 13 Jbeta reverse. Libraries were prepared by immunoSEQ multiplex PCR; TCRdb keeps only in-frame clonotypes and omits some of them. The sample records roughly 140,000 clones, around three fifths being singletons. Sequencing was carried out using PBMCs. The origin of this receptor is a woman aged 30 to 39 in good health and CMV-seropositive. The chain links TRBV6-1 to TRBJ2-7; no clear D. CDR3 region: CASSEGPGDKQYF. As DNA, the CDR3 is TGTGCCAGCAGTGAAGGGCCTGGTGATAAGCAGTACTTC.